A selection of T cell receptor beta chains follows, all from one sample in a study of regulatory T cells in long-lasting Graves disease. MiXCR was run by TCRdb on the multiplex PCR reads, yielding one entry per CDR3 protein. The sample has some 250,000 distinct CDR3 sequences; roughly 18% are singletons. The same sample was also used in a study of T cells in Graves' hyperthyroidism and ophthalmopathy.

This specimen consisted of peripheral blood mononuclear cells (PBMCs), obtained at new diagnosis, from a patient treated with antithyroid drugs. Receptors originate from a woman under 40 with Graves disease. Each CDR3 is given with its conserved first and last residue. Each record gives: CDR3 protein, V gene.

CDR3aa: CATSRDQGTTNEKLFF
v_gene: TRBV15

CDR3aa: CASSSDIPPYEQYF
v_gene: TRBV6-1

CDR3aa: CASTKWGTNEKLFF
v_gene: TRBV12-3/TRBV12-4

CDR3aa: CASRTAPVEVYNEQFF
v_gene: TRBV7-2

CDR3aa: CASQRQGSEKLFF
v_gene: TRBV2

CDR3aa: CASSRKGGGPSTDTQYF
v_gene: TRBV7-8

CDR3aa: CASSWNGQDTDTQYF
v_gene: TRBV5-4

CDR3aa: CSVEQGSNEKLFF
v_gene: TRBV29-1

CDR3aa: CASSYGGVQPQHF
v_gene: TRBV6-2/TRBV6-3

CDR3aa: CASSSFRLRF
v_gene: TRBV2

CDR3aa: CASSQDRGGNTQYF
v_gene: TRBV18

CDR3aa: CASSVNRVGPQHF
v_gene: TRBV7-8

CDR3aa: CAISASERGRNSPLHF
v_gene: TRBV10-3

CDR3aa: CASSLVTDEEQYF
v_gene: TRBV12-3/TRBV12-4

CDR3aa: CASSEAPTGRETQYF
v_gene: TRBV6-1

CDR3aa: CSTLDRGTSGGSSYNEQFF
v_gene: TRBV20-1

CDR3aa: CASETFYGYTF
v_gene: TRBV7-2

CDR3aa: CASSLRPSSAGHHQPQHF
v_gene: TRBV5-5

CDR3aa: CASSHPFPIPRLNTEAFF
v_gene: TRBV4-1

CDR3aa: CASSLFSMNTEAFF
v_gene: TRBV28

CDR3aa: CASSLGGGADIQYF
v_gene: TRBV7-9

CDR3aa: CASKVRAGYGYTF
v_gene: TRBV19

CDR3aa: CASFSGRGLNTEAFF
v_gene: TRBV7-8

CDR3aa: CASSPPGRQALEAFF
v_gene: TRBV18

CDR3aa: CASRNTGVREKLFF
v_gene: TRBV12-3/TRBV12-4

CDR3aa: CSASDRVDGYTF
v_gene: TRBV20-1

CDR3aa: CASSITGQAQHF
v_gene: TRBV19

CDR3aa: CASSIATGVGTEAFF
v_gene: TRBV19

CDR3aa: CSARDRRVAGGYEQYF
v_gene: TRBV20-1

CDR3aa: CSADSGAVDTQYF
v_gene: TRBV20-1

CDR3aa: CSARDPGGQGLNTEAFF
v_gene: TRBV20-1

CDR3aa: CASSPLGLEAFF
v_gene: TRBV7-2

CDR3aa: CASSYDVTEAFF
v_gene: TRBV6-2/TRBV6-3

CDR3aa: CSAATGTDTQYF
v_gene: TRBV29-1

CDR3aa: CSARDPRGTSETQYF
v_gene: TRBV20-1

CDR3aa: CASSLDYGVGVMNTEAFF
v_gene: TRBV7-9

CDR3aa: CASSLVRKTEAFF
v_gene: TRBV11-2

CDR3aa: CASSRGPGEQFF
v_gene: TRBV3-1